These T cell receptor beta chains were read from a single sample in a study of cytomegalovirus exposure and HLA in healthy donors. TCRdb's table, derived via immunoSEQ multiplex PCR, lists solely in-frame clones and lacks some. This sample has about 300,000 clones; about nine tenths occur once, and the top ten carry around 3.7%. The sample taken for sequencing was PBMCs. Receptors originate from a middle-aged man in good health and CMV-seropositive. Each CDR3 is given with its conserved first and last residue. D genes are given only for firm matches. Size is stated for part of the rows, as once, few or many counts, or as a class when the clone is expanded.

TRBV11-2,-,TRBJ2-3,-,CASTFGTDTQYF,TGTGCCAGCACTTTCGGCACAGATACGCAGTATTTT
TRBV6-5,-,TRBJ2-7,-,CASSTGSSYEQYF,TGTGCCAGCAGTACAGGGTCCTCCTACGAGCAGTACTTC
TRBV5-4,once,TRBJ2-7,TRBD2,CASSFGGSSYEQYF,TGTGCCAGCAGCTTTGGCGGGAGCTCCTACGAGCAGTACTTC
TRBV18,-,TRBJ2-7,TRBD2,CASSPGLAGNSYEQYF,TGTGCCAGCTCACCAGGTCTAGCGGGAAACTCCTACGAGCAGTACTTC
TRBV7-6,-,TRBJ1-2,-,CASSPSGVGGYTF,TGTGCCAGCAGCCCCTCGGGGGTAGGGGGCTACACCTTC
TRBV5-4,-,TRBJ2-5,TRBD1,CASSWQVNTGVKTQYF,TGTGCCAGCAGCTGGCAGGTTAACACAGGGGTGAAGACCCAGTACTTC
TRBV5-8,once,TRBJ1-2,-,CASSKTKLGYTF,TGTGCCAGCAGCAAGACAAAACTTGGCTACACCTTC
TRBV7-9,-,TRBJ1-1,-,CASSLDRQNTEAFF,TGTGCCAGCAGCTTAGACAGACAGAACACTGAAGCTTTCTTT
TRBV4-3,-,TRBJ2-3,-,CASSQDRQGPDTQYF,TGCGCCAGCAGCCAAGATCGGCAGGGGCCCGATACGCAGTATTTT
TRBV4-1,-,TRBJ2-1,TRBD1,CASSPTSGTGIYNEQFF,TGCGCCAGCAGCCCTACCTCCGGGACAGGGATTTACAATGAGCAGTTCTTC
TRBV5-4,-,TRBJ1-2,-,CASSLGRTDRTNYGYTF,TGTGCCAGCAGCTTGGGAAGGACAGACCGAACTAACTATGGCTACACCTTC
TRBV5-1,-,TRBJ2-1,TRBD2,CASSLGLAGRDEQFF,TGCGCCAGCAGCTTGGGGTTAGCGGGAAGGGATGAGCAGTTCTTC
TRBV21-1,-,TRBJ1-1,-,CASSKDNRSMNTEAFF,TGTGCCAGCAGCAAAGATAACAGGTCCATGAACACTGAAGCTTTCTTT
TRBV5-1,-,TRBJ2-5,TRBD2,CASSSGTSGETQYF,TGCGCCAGCAGCTCAGGGACTAGCGGAGAGACCCAGTACTTC
TRBV9,-,TRBJ2-7,TRBD2,CASSPLGAGVYEQYF,TGTGCCAGCAGCCCCCTGGGAGCGGGAGTATACGAGCAGTACTTC
TRBV7-2,-,TRBJ2-2,-,CASSFDWNTGELFF,TGTGCCAGCAGCTTTGACTGGAACACCGGGGAGCTGTTTTTT
TRBV27,-,TRBJ1-2,-,CASSSGRSYGYTF,TGTGCCAGCAGTTCGGGTAGGAGCTATGGCTACACCTTC
TRBV27,-,TRBJ1-2,-,CASSFAGAPNYGYTF,TGTGCCAGCAGTTTTGCAGGGGCTCCTAACTATGGCTACACCTTC
TRBV5-4,-,TRBJ2-5,-,CASSIRQQETQYF,TGTGCCAGCAGCATTAGACAGCAAGAGACCCAGTACTTC
TRBV10-2,-,TRBJ2-1,-,CATASASGSHNEQFF,TGCGCCACAGCCTCAGCGTCCGGGTCCCACAATGAGCAGTTCTTC
TRBV7-6,-,TRBJ2-1,-,CASSLGVTGAAYNEQFF,TGTGCCAGCAGCTTAGGGGTCACGGGAGCGGCCTACAATGAGCAGTTCTTC
TRBV13,-,TRBJ2-5,-,CASSPWGAQETQYF,TGTGCCAGCAGCCCCTGGGGAGCCCAAGAGACCCAGTACTTC
TRBV7-9,-,TRBJ2-7,-,CASSFPLGAYEQYF,TGTGCCAGCAGCTTCCCACTAGGAGCCTACGAGCAGTACTTC
TRBV7-4,-,TRBJ2-7,TRBD1,CASSSRTGAEQYF,TGTGCCAGCAGCTCACGGACAGGGGCCGAGCAGTACTTC
TRBV7-8,-,TRBJ2-7,TRBD2,CASTQRAPSGSPEQYF,TGTGCCAGCACCCAGCGGGCCCCTAGCGGGAGTCCCGAGCAGTACTTC
TRBV7-7,once,TRBJ2-5,-,CASSLGQGETQYF,TGTGCTAGCAGCTTAGGGCAGGGAGAGACCCAGTACTTC
TRBV9,-,TRBJ2-3,TRBD2,CASSPSGSTDTQYF,TGTGCCAGCAGCCCTAGCGGGAGTACGGATACGCAGTATTTT